The 22 T cell receptor beta chains below were found in one sample sequenced in a study of follicular helper T cells after annual influenza vaccination. Profiling relied on immunoSEQ multiplex PCR, and the TCRdb table lists in-frame clones only, not all of them. The table has some 4,300 clones, roughly four fifths seen once. The time point was: 2015-2016 season, 7 days after influenza vaccination. Source: CXCR5+ CD38- circulating T follicular helper cells from blood, taken 7 days after influenza vaccination. Subset of the sample: circulating Tfh, non-naive CD4+CXCR5+PD-1+ (ICOS+CD38+ or ICOS-CD38-). The receptors were gathered from an adult who received the influenza vaccine.

The chain couples TRBV18 to TRBJ1-2, with D perhaps TRBD1 (5 bases). V lost 4 bases and J 2 bases, leaving 8 bases between the germline ends. From germline, CDR1 is KGHSH and CDR2 LQKENI. This CDR3 region has 13 residues. CDR3 protein: CASSLDSNYGYTF. The CDR3 coding sequence is TGTGCCAGCTCACTTGACAGCAACTATGGCTACACCTTC.

The rearrangement joins TRBV5-1 to TRBJ2-5; D is undetermined. With the DNA end fitting TRBJ2-7 better, the J assignment may be wrong. Germline loops: CDR1 SGHRS, CDR2 YFSETQ. The CDR3 is made up of 14 amino acids. CDR3 nucleotides: TGCGCCAGCAGCTTGGATGTGGACGCCTACGAGCAGTACTTC. Residues: CASSLDVDAYEQYF.

The table lists this clone with a few counts. This chain uses TRBV27 with TRBJ1-6; D is undetermined. The V end lost 5 bases, the J end lost 9 bases, and 8 bases lay between the germline ends. Germline values: CDR1 MNHEY, CDR2 SMNVEV (reference sequence). The CDR3 has 12 amino acids. The CDR3 coding sequence is TGTGCCAGCAGTCGGGAGGCTTCACCCCTCCACTTT. Amino acids: CASSREASPLHF.

This chain joins TRBV20-1 and TRBJ2-1, with unresolved D. V lost 7 bases and J lost 0, with 4 bases in between. The CDR3 length is 11 residues. Germline V gives CDR1 DFQATT, CDR2 SNEGSKA (reference sequence). CDR3 nucleotides: TGCAGTGGGGTCTCCTACAATGAGCAGTTCTTC. Protein: CSGVSYNEQFF.

V usage is TRBV19 and J usage is TRBJ2-2; 8 nucleotides match TRBD2. V was clipped by 3 bases and J by 6 bases; unmatched bases: 3. The CDR3 spans 14 residues. Germline V gives CDR1 LNHDA, CDR2 SQIVND (reference sequence). For the CDR3, the DNA is TGTGCCAGTAGTATCGGACTAGCATCCGGGGAGCTGTTTTTT. The encoded protein is CASSIGLASGELFF.

The chain couples TRBV30 to TRBJ1-1; D gene unclear. The CDR3 runs to 16 residues. The V gene's germline CDR1 is GTSNPN and CDR2 SVGIG (reference sequence). Trimming shortened V by 1 base and J by 1 base, and 16 bases separated the two germline ends. The CDR3 region is CAWSDLPAVGNTEAFF. CDR3 bases: TGTGCCTGGAGTGACCTCCCGGCGGTAGGGAACACTGAAGCTTTCTTT.

The chain employs TRBV2 and TRBJ2-7; TRBD1 agrees at 8 bases. Germline V gene data show CDR1 as SNHLY and CDR2 as FYNNEI. The CDR3 consists of 14 residues. Germline trimming cut 7 bases from V and 2 bases from J; bases unmatched to any gene: 7. The CDR3 region has the DNA TGTGCCAGCAATCGACAGGGGTTTCCCTACGAGCAGTACTTC. Its translation: CASNRQGFPYEQYF.

V is TRBV19 and J is TRBJ1-3; D remains unclear. The CDR3 has 11 amino acids. Germline V gives CDR1 LNHDA, CDR2 SQIVND (reference sequence). V lost 6 bases and J 1 base, leaving 1 base between the germline ends. CDR3 in amino acids: CASRSGNTIYF. CDR3 DNA: TGTGCCAGTAGGTCTGGAAACACCATATATTTT.

The chain couples TRBV5-4 to TRBJ2-3, with 16 bases lining up with TRBD2. The germline CDR1 and CDR2 sequences are SGHNT and YYREEE (reference sequence). This CDR3 contains 17 residues. J lost 4 bases, V lost 4 bases, and 6 bases had no gene match. CDR3 sequence: CASSGTSGRAFSDTQYF. CDR3 in DNA: TGTGCCAGCAGCGGGACTAGCGGGAGGGCCTTTTCAGATACGCAGTATTTT.

This sequence joins TRBV29-1 and TRBJ1-2, with 9 nucleotides matching TRBD1. From germline, CDR1 is SQVTM and CDR2 ANQGSEA. Trimming at V came to 3 bases and at J to 1 base, leaving 0 bases not matched to a gene. The CDR3 spans 13 residues. CDR3 nucleotides: TGCAGCGTTGAGGGACAGGGTAACTATGGCTACACCTTC. Protein sequence: CSVEGQGNYGYTF.

Remarks on this clone: The junction does not match germline at one end; this may be a read error. The chain carries TRBV11-2 and TRBJ1-4; 10 positions agree with TRBD1. The CDR3 contains 13 residues. Germline loops: CDR1 SGHAT, CDR2 FQNNGV. The CDR3 loop is CASSSGTGAWPAF. Written as DNA, the CDR3 is TGTGCCAGCAGCTCCGGGACAGGGGCCTGGCCTGCTTTT. The entire variable domain, with the rest obtained from reference TRBV11-2 and TRBJ1-4, is as follows: EAGVAQSPRYKIIEKRQSVAFWCNPISGHATLYWYQQILGQGPKLLIQFQNNGVVDDSQLPKDRFSAERLKGVDSTLKIQPAKLEDSAVYLCASSSGTGAWPAFGSGTQLSVL.

This clone was seen a few times. The V and J genes are TRBV18 and TRBJ2-3; 9 bases are shared with TRBD1. The CDR3 length is 17 residues. Looked up from germline, CDR1 is KGHSH and CDR2 is LQKENI. J lost 1 base, V lost 3 bases, and 8 bases had no gene match. CDR3 region: CASSPSRDRARTDTQYF. CDR3 nucleotides: TGTGCCAGCTCACCTTCCCGGGACAGGGCGCGCACAGATACGCAGTATTTT.

The chain recombines TRBV6-6 with TRBJ1-3, with D perhaps TRBD1 (6 bases). The CDR3 runs to 14 residues. Deletions cut 8 bases from V and 3 bases from J, with 14 bases between. Germline V gives CDR1 MNHNY, CDR2 SVGAGI (reference sequence). CDR3 sequence reads: CASWDTESGNTIYF. As DNA, the CDR3 is TGTGCCAGCTGGGACACCGAGAGTGGAAACACCATATATTTT.

The CDR3, as DNA: TGTGCCAGCAGCTTATTAGCTAACTATGGCTACACCTTC. Translating gives CASSLLANYGYTF. This chain joins TRBV7-2 and TRBJ1-2; no reliable D call. Trimming took off 2 bases at V and 0 bases at J, with 4 bases between the two ends. In germline, CDR1 is SGHTA, CDR2 FQGNSA. This CDR3 contains 13 residues.

This chain links TRBV5-3 with TRBJ2-2; D is unclear. TRBV5-3 is an open reading frame whose function is uncertain. This CDR3 comprises 16 residues. With 0 bases removed from V and 1 base from J, the gap between germline ends came to 10 bases. As DNA, the CDR3 is TGTGCCAGAAGCTTGGAATCCGAGAGGAACACCGGGGAGCTGTTTTTT. It yields the protein CARSLESERNTGELFF.

The chain recombines TRBV30 with TRBJ1-6, with D possibly matching TRBD1 (6 bases). CDR3 length equals 14 residues. Germline V gives CDR1 GTSNPN, CDR2 SVGIG (reference sequence). Between the trimmed V and J ends, which lost 3 bases and 11 bases, there was a span of 17 bases. The CDR3, as DNA: TGTGCCTGGAGCTACTCGGGGGCTGAGGCACCCCTCCACTTT. Its translation is CAWSYSGAEAPLHF.

The chain is built from TRBV2 and TRBJ2-7; D remains ambiguous. Germline CDR1 SNHLY, CDR2 FYNNEI. Trimming cost V 8 bases and J 4 bases, with 9 bases left between them. There are 11 residues in the CDR3. The DNA for the CDR3 is TGTGCCAGCGTTATGGGGTACGAGCAGTACTTC. Translating gives CASVMGYEQYF.

CDR3 bases: TGTGCCTTGACTGGACGACGGGCCTACAATGAGCAGTTCTTC. Translation gives CALTGRRAYNEQFF. The chain combines TRBV30 with TRBJ2-1; D is unresolved. The V gene lost 7 bases and the J gene lost 2 bases, with 15 bases spanning the gap. There are 14 residues in the CDR3. Germline V lookup: CDR1 GTSNPN, CDR2 SVGIG (reference sequence).

The V and J genes are TRBV7-9 and TRBJ1-2; 7 nucleotides align to TRBD1. CDR1 and CDR2 from the germline V gene are SEHNR and FQNEAQ (reference sequence). The CDR3 has 14 amino acids. V dropped 4 bases and J dropped 5; count of bases not matched to a gene: 7. The CDR3 nucleotides read TGTGCCAGCAGCTCCGTGCAGGGGGTTTATGGCTACACCTTC. Translated, it gives CASSSVQGVYGYTF. The full variable domain, rest sourced from reference TRBV7-9 and TRBJ1-2, is DTGVSQNPRHKITKRGQNVTFRCDPISEHNRLYWYRQTLGQGPEFLTYFQNEAQLEKSRLLSDRFSAERPKGSFSTLEIQRTEQGDSAMYLCASSSVQGVYGYTFGSGTRLTVV.

This chain connects TRBV27 to TRBJ1-2; tentative D call: TRBD1 (5 bases). CDR1 is MNHEY and CDR2 is SMNVEV in the germline V gene (reference sequence). Trimming stripped 3 bases from V and 4 bases from J, with 18 bases between. The CDR3 sequence is 16 residues long. The CDR3 nucleotides read TGTGCCAGCAGTTTTCAACCCCGGGACCCAGCCTATGGCTACACCTTC. It yields the protein CASSFQPRDPAYGYTF.

The chain employs TRBV9 and TRBJ2-7; a weak D match, TRBD1 (6 bases). Between the trimmed V and J ends, which lost 3 bases and 1 base, there was a span of 14 bases. CDR1 SGDLS and CDR2 YYNGEE come from the germline V gene. This CDR3 has 15 amino acids. In DNA form, the CDR3 reads TGTGCCAGCAGCGCCGGACAGCATGGTTCCTACGAGCAGTACTTC. Protein sequence: CASSAGQHGSYEQYF. The full variable domain, in which reference TRBV9 and TRBJ2-7 provide the parts outside the CDR3, is DSGVTQTPKHLITATGQRVTLRCSPRSGDLSVYWYQQSLDQGLQFLIQYYNGEERAKGNILERFSAQQFPDLHSELNLSSLELGDSALYFCASSAGQHGSYEQYFGPGTRLTVT.

On this clone itself: Other DNA sequences in this specimen translate into the identical CDR3. This chain joins TRBV7-2 and TRBJ2-7; TRBD2 might be the D (7 bases). CDR3 length: 13 residues. V was cut by 6 bases and J by 6 bases, with 15 bases left in between. The germline V gene has CDR1 SGHTA and CDR2 FQGNSA. The CDR3 spells CASRREGGREQYF. The CDR3 DNA follows: TGTGCCAGCAGAAGGGAGGGGGGGCGCGAGCAGTACTTC.